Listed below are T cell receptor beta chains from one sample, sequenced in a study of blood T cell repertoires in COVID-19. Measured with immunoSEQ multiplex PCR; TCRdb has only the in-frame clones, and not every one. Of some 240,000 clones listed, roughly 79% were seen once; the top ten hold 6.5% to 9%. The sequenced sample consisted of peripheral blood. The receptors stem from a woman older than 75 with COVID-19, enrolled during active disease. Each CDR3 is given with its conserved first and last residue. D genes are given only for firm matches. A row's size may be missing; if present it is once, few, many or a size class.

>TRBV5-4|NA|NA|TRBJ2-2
TGTGCCAGCAGCTTCCTAGCTACCGATACCGGGGAGCTGTTTTTT
CASSFLATDTGELFF
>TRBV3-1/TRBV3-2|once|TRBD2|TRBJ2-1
TGTGCCAGCAGCCAAGAGGCGGGAGTCTCGGGCGAGCAGTTCTTC
CASSQEAGVSGEQFF
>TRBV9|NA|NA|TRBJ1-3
TGTGCCAGCAGCGCCCAGGTATTCTCTGGAAACACCATATATTTT
CASSAQVFSGNTIYF
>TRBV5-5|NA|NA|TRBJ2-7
TGTGCCAGCAGCGTCTATACAGGGGGGGCCTACGAGCAGTACTTC
CASSVYTGGAYEQYF
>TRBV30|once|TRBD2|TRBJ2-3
TGTGCCTGGAAACTAGCGGGTATCACAGATACGCAGTATTTT
CAWKLAGITDTQYF
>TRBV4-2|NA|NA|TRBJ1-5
TGTGCCAGCAGCCAAGACTATAGCAATCAGCCCCAGCATTTT
CASSQDYSNQPQHF
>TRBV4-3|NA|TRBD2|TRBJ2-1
TGCGCCAGCAGCCAAGGCGGGAGCTCCTACAATGAGCAGTTCTTC
CASSQGGSSYNEQFF
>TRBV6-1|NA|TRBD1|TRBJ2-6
TGTGCCAGCAGTGAGGGACAGCCTGGGGCCAACGTCCTGACTTTC
CASSEGQPGANVLTF
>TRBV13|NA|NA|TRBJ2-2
TGTGCCAGCACCCGAAGTCAGGGGAACACCGGGGAGCTGTTTTTT
CASTRSQGNTGELFF
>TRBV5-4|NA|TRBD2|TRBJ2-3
TGTGCCAGCAGGGTTCTAGCGGGAGGCACAGATACGCAGTATTTT
CASRVLAGGTDTQYF
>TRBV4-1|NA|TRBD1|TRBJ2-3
TGCGCCAGCAGCCCTACCGGGACAGGGGGCACAGATACGCAGTATTTT
CASSPTGTGGTDTQYF
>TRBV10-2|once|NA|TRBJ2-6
TGCGCCAGCAGTGAGTCCGGGGGCTCTGGGGCCAACGTCCTGACTTTC
CASSESGGSGANVLTF
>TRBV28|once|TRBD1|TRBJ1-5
TGTGCCAGCAGTCGGGACAGAAATCAGCCCCAGCATTTT
CASSRDRNQPQHF
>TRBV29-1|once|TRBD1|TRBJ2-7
TGCAGCGCTCGACAGGGGGACTACGAGCAGTACTTC
CSARQGDYEQYF
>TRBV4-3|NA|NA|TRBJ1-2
TGCGCCAGCAGCCAAGACGAACAGGGAGGGTTCTATGGCTACACCTTC
CASSQDEQGGFYGYTF
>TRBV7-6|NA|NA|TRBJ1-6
TGTGCCAGCAGCTTAGGACAGAACTATAATTCACCCCTCCACTTT
CASSLGQNYNSPLHF
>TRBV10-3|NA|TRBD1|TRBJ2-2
TGTGCCATCAGTGAGTCGACAGGGGTACCGAACACCGGGGAGCTGTTTTTT
CAISESTGVPNTGELFF
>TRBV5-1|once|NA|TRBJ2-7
TGCGCCAGCAGCTTAAGTCTAGTGGGGGGCTACGAGCAGTACTTC
CASSLSLVGGYEQYF
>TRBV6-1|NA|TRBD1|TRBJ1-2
TGTGCCAGCAGTGAGGGGGACAGGATTGGCGGCTACACCTTC
CASSEGDRIGGYTF
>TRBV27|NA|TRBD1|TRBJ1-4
TGTGCCAGCAGTCCCAGGGGGGCCCAACGTAATGAAAAACTGTTTTTT
CASSPRGAQRNEKLFF
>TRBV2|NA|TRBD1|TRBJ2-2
TGTGCCAGCAGTAAACAGGGGGTGAACACCGGGGAGCTGTTTTTT
CASSKQGVNTGELFF
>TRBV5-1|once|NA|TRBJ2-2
TGCGCCAGCACTGCCTTAGCTACCGACACCGGGGAGCTGTTTTTT
CASTALATDTGELFF
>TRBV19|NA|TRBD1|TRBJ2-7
TGTGCCAGTAGTACGACAGGGGCCTACGAGCAGTACTTC
CASSTTGAYEQYF
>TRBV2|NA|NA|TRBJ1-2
TGTGCCAGCAGGCCCCCAACAGTTAACTATGGCTACACCTTC
CASRPPTVNYGYTF
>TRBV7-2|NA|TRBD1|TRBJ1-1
TGTGCCAGCAGCTTAGGCCAGGGGGCGCCGACTGAAGCTTTCTTT
CASSLGQGAPTEAFF
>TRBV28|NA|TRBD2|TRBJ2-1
TGTGCCAGCACTAGCAGCGGGGTTAGCTCCTACAATGAGCAGTTCTTC
CASTSSGVSSYNEQFF
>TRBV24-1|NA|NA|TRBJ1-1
TGTGCCACCAGTGAACCGAACGGGAGGGCTGAAGCTTTCTTT
CATSEPNGRAEAFF
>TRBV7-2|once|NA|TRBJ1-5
TGTGCCAGCAGCTTACAGGCAGGGATGATCAATCAGCCCCAGCATTTT
CASSLQAGMINQPQHF
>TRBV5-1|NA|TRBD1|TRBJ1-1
TGCGCCAGCAGCGCCGGACAGGGCGTCTCTGAAGCTTTCTTT
CASSAGQGVSEAFF
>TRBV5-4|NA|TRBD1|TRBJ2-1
TGTGCCAGCAGCCAGGGACAGGGGCCCTACAATGAGCAGTTCTTC
CASSQGQGPYNEQFF
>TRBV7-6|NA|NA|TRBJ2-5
TGTGCCAGCAGCTTAGTCCCGGACTCATTAGGGACCCAGTACTTC
CASSLVPDSLGTQYF
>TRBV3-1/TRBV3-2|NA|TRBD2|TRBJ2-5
TGTGCCAGCAGCCAAGACGGGCGGGGGAAAGAGACCCAGTACTTC
CASSQDGRGKETQYF
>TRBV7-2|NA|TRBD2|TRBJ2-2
TGTGCCAGCAGCCCGACTAGCGGGAGGATCGCCGGGGAGCTGTTTTTT
CASSPTSGRIAGELFF
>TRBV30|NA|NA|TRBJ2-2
TGTGCCTGGAGGGAGCGGACGAACACCGGGGAGCTGTTTTTT
CAWRERTNTGELFF
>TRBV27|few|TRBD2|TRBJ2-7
TGTGCCAGCAGCCTATTGACTAGCGGCCCCTACGAGCAGTACTTC
CASSLLTSGPYEQYF
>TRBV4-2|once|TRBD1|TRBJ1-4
TGTGCCAGCAGCCTTCGACAGGGGGGTGAAAAACTGTTTTTT
CASSLRQGGEKLFF
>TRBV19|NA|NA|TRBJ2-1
TGTGCCAGTAGTACCCAATCGCAGCGGAGGTTCTTC
CASSTQSQRRFF
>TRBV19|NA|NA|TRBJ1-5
TGTGCCAGTAGTATCGCCACGGGGAATCAGCCCCAGCATTTT
CASSIATGNQPQHF
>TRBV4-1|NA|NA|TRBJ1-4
TGCGCCAGCAGCCATGACGGGACCGCGGGGGAAAAACTGTTTTTT
CASSHDGTAGEKLFF
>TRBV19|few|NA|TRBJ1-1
TGTGCCAGTAGTGTAGAGGGGGGGACGGCTTTCTTT
CASSVEGGTAFF
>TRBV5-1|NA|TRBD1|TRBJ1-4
TGCGCCAGCAGTTACGGACAGGGTTCCGGCGAAAAACTGTTTTTT
CASSYGQGSGEKLFF